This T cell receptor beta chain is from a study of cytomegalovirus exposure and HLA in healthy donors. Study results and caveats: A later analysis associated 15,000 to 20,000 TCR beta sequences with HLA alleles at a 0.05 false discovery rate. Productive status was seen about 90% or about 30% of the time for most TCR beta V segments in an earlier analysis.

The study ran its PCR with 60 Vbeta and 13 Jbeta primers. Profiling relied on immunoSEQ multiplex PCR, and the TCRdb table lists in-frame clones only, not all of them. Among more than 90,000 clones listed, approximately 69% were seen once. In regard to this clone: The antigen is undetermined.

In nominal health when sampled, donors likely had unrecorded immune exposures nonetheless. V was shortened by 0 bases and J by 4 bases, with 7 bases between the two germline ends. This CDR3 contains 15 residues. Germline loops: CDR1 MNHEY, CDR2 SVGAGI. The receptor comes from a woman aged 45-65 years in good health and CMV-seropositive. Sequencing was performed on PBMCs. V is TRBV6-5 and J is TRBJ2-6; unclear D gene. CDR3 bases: TGTGCCAGCAGTTACTCCAACTCCGGGGCCAACGTCCTGACTTTC. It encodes CASSYSNSGANVLTF.